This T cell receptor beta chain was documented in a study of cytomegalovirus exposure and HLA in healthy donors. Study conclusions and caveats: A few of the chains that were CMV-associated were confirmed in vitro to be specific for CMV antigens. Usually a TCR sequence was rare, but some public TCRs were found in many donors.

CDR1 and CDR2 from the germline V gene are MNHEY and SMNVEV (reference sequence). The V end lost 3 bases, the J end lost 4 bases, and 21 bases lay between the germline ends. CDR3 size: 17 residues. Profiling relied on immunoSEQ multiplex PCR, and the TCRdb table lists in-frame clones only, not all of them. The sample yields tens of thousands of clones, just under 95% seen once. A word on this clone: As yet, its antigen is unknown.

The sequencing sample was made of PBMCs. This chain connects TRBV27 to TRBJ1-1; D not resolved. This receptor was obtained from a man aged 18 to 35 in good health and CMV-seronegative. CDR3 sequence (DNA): TGTGCCAGCAGTTTTGCTTTGCCGGGGTCGTCTGCCACTGAAGCTTTCTTT. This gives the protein CASSFALPGSSATEAFF.